A single sample gave rise to the 32 T cell receptor beta chains below, sequenced in a study of cytomegalovirus exposure and HLA in healthy donors. The PCR made use of 60 Vbeta and 13 Jbeta primers. Data came from immunoSEQ multiplex PCR; TCRdb stores just in-frame clones and leaves some out. The table lists 130,000 to 150,000 clones, 73% of them singletons. Sequences were obtained from PBMCs. The receptors come from a human donor in good health.

This clone was detected only a few times. V usage is TRBV25-1 and J usage is TRBJ2-1; a possible D gene is TRBD1 (6 bases). Germline CDR1 is MGHDK and CDR2 is SYGVNS. CDR3 length: 14 residues. V lost 6 bases, J lost 4 bases, and 13 bases lay in between. This CDR3 reads CASRPAGDYNEQFF. Written as DNA, the CDR3 is TGTGCCAGCAGACCGGCAGGGGATTACAATGAGCAGTTCTTC. Full variable domain (rest looked up from reference TRBV25-1 and TRBJ2-1): EADIYQTPRYLVIGTGKKITLECSQTMGHDKMYWYQQDPGMELHLIHYSYGVNSTEKGDLSSESTVSRIRTEHFPLTLESARPSHTSQYLCASRPAGDYNEQFFGPGTRLTVL.

The DNA of the CDR3 is TGCGCCAGCAGCCCGGAGGGGAGGGTCTATGAGCAGTTCTTC. The encoded protein is CASSPEGRVYEQFF. The chain carries TRBV5-1 and TRBJ2-1, with TRBD2 matching over 7 bases. CDR3 size: 14 residues. Germline V gene lookup returns CDR1 SGHRS and CDR2 YFSETQ. The J segment lost 8 bases and the V segment lost 4 bases, leaving 9 bases of the junction unmatched. The whole variable domain, filled in from reference TRBV5-1 and TRBJ2-1, reads KAGVTQTPRYLIKTRGQQVTLSCSPISGHRSVSWYQQTPGQGLQFLFEYFSETQRNKGNFPGRFSGRQFSNSRSEMNVSTLELGDSALYLCASSPEGRVYEQFFGPGTRLTVL.

V gene TRBV11-3 combines with J gene TRBJ2-2; TRBD2 matches 12 bases. The V gene's germline CDR1 is SGHNT and CDR2 YENEEA. The junction had 5 bases not matched to a gene; V was cut back by 5 bases and J by 4 bases. This CDR3 is built from 16 residues. CDR3 in DNA: TGTGCCAGCAGCCCTAGCGGGGGGGCAACCACCGGGGAGCTGTTTTTT. This translates into CASSPSGGATTGELFF.

This clone has more than one count but fewer than ten. This sequence joins TRBV9 and TRBJ2-2, with D tentatively TRBD1 (5 bases). V gave up 4 bases and J gave up 5 bases, with 21 bases separating them. CDR3 length: 17 residues. Germline V CDR1 and CDR2: SGDLS, YYNGEE. The CDR3 spells CASSSTSRDFVTGELFF. CDR3 DNA sequence: TGTGCCAGCAGCTCCACGTCCAGGGATTTCGTTACCGGGGAGCTGTTTTTT.

The chain recombines TRBV7-8 with TRBJ2-2; perhaps TRBD2 as D (5 bases). CDR1 SGHVS and CDR2 FQNEAQ come from the germline V gene. Trimming left V 1 base short and J 4 bases short, with 16 bases between. This CDR3 is built from 17 residues. In nucleotides, the CDR3 is TGTGCCAGCAGCTTAGAGTTTCAGGAGGAGCCCACCGGGGAGCTGTTTTTT. Its translation is CASSLEFQEEPTGELFF.

This clone was picked up a small number of times. The V and J genes are TRBV29-1 and TRBJ1-1; no firm D call. V shed 7 bases and J shed 0 bases, with 9 bases lying between them. The V gene's germline CDR1 is SQVTM and CDR2 ANQGSEA. This CDR3 has 12 residues. This chain's CDR3 is CSGKRLNTEAFF. CDR3 sequence (DNA): TGCAGCGGAAAGAGATTGAACACTGAAGCTTTCTTT.

The chain is built from TRBV5-6 and TRBJ1-2; D perhaps matches TRBD1 (5 bases). The CDR3 extends over 13 amino acids. The germline V gene has CDR1 SGHDT and CDR2 YYEEEE. Trimming pared 5 bases from V and 7 bases from J, leaving 15 bases between. In DNA, the CDR3 is TGTGCCAGCAGTCCCGGGGGGGGTCCTGGCTACACCTTC. This translates into CASSPGGGPGYTF.

This chain uses TRBV6-1 with TRBJ2-1, with TRBD2 matching 11 bases. The CDR3 contains 16 residues. The V gene's germline CDR1 is MNHNS and CDR2 SASEGT. V lost 2 bases, J lost 3 bases, and 3 bases stayed unmatched. CDR3 amino acids: CASSELLAGVYNEQFF. The CDR3 DNA reads TGTGCCAGCAGTGAACTACTAGCGGGGGTCTACAATGAGCAGTTCTTC.

V and J are TRBV4-1 and TRBJ2-7, with TRBD2 matching over 7 bases. Germline CDR1 is MGHRA and CDR2 is YSYEKL. This CDR3 has 13 amino acids. V trimming: 3 bases; J trimming: 4 bases; junction bases outside the gene matches: 3. The CDR3 here is CASSQREWYEQYF. The DNA for the CDR3 is TGCGCCAGCAGCCAGCGGGAGTGGTACGAGCAGTACTTC.

The V call is TRBV5-1, the J call TRBJ2-5; 9 nucleotides match TRBD2. In germline, CDR1 is SGHRS, CDR2 YFSETQ. The CDR3 runs 16 residues. J was trimmed by 0 bases and V by 4 bases; bases with no gene match: 7. In DNA form, the CDR3 reads TGCGCCAGCAGCACGCGGACTAGCGAGTACCAAGAGACCCAGTACTTC. As protein: CASSTRTSEYQETQYF.

The chain recombines TRBV5-1 with TRBJ2-2; 10 nucleotides line up with TRBD1. CDR3 length: 15 residues. CDR1 SGHRS and CDR2 YFSETQ come from the germline V gene. After removal of 4 bases from V and 3 bases from J, the junction contained 3 bases not matched to a gene. The CDR3 loop is CASSPGTGDTGELFF. CDR3 bases: TGCGCCAGCAGCCCTGGGACAGGGGACACCGGGGAGCTGTTTTTT.

CDR3 loop: CASSADSNTGELFF. CDR3 DNA sequence: TGTGCCAGCAGCGCAGACTCGAACACCGGGGAGCTGTTTTTT. The chain uses TRBV11-2 and TRBJ2-2, with D hard to call. Deletions cut 5 bases from V and 0 bases from J, with 7 bases between. This CDR3 has 14 amino acids. Germline CDR1 SGHAT, CDR2 FQNNGV.

The V gene is TRBV9, the J gene TRBJ2-3, with 10 bases matching TRBD2. Germline V gene data show CDR1 as SGDLS and CDR2 as YYNGEE. This CDR3 spans 15 amino acids. V shed 4 bases and J 2 bases; nucleotides not matched to a gene: 4. The CDR3 here is CASSFLAGATDTQYF. CDR3 DNA sequence: TGTGCCAGCAGCTTCCTAGCGGGGGCCACAGATACGCAGTATTTT.

The chain carries TRBV5-5 and TRBJ2-7; 8 positions agree with TRBD1. Germline V CDR1 and CDR2: SGHKS, YYEKEE (reference sequence). Trimming removed 5 bases from V and 2 bases from J; junction bases left unmatched: 6. The CDR3 length is 14 residues. The CDR3 spells CASRSEQGAYEQYF. The CDR3 DNA reads as TGTGCCAGCAGATCCGAACAGGGGGCCTACGAGCAGTACTTC.

This rearrangement joins TRBV25-1 to TRBJ2-7; no definite D call. Germline values: CDR1 MGHDK, CDR2 SYGVNS. Trimming took off 4 bases at V and 3 bases at J, with 7 bases between the two ends. The CDR3 sequence is 12 residues long. DNA for the CDR3: TGTGCCAGCAGTGCTTATAACTACGAGCAGTACTTC. The encoded protein is CASSAYNYEQYF.

The gene calls are TRBV20-1 and TRBJ2-7, with unresolved D. Trimming left V 6 bases short and J 6 bases short, with 12 bases between. The CDR3 spans 11 residues. CDR1 is DFQATT and CDR2 is SNEGSKA in the germline V gene (reference sequence). The CDR3 DNA reads as TGCAGTGCGAGATCCCCAGTCGAGCAGTACTTC. Protein product: CSARSPVEQYF.

The chain is built from TRBV6-1 and TRBJ1-2; a possible D gene is TRBD1 (6 bases). This CDR3 has 11 residues. V dropped 3 bases and J dropped 8 bases, with 7 bases sitting between them. The V gene's germline CDR1 is MNHNS and CDR2 SASEGT. The DNA for the CDR3 is TGTGCCAGCAGTGAGGGGACAGGCTACACCTTC. This codes for CASSEGTGYTF.

With regard to this clone: Other DNA sequences in the same sample also yield this CDR3. This CDR3 is CASSLGQGVYNEQFF. The CDR3 nucleotides read TGTGCCAGCAGCTTAGGACAGGGTGTATACAATGAGCAGTTCTTC. This chain links TRBV7-9 with TRBJ2-1; 7 nucleotides agree with TRBD1. CDR3 size: 15 residues. The V and J ends lost 1 base and 4 bases, in that order; junction bases with no gene match: 4. CDR1 is SEHNR, CDR2 FQNEAQ, per germline (reference sequence).

The rearrangement links TRBV7-9 to TRBJ2-1; the D is unclear. Germline CDR1 reads SEHNR; CDR2 reads FQNEAQ (reference sequence). V lost 5 bases and J 1 base, leaving 12 bases between the germline ends. This CDR3 has 15 residues. The CDR3 bases are TGTGCCAGCAGCATAGAGCTAGTTTCCTACAATGAGCAGTTCTTC. The encoded protein is CASSIELVSYNEQFF. Filled out from reference TRBV7-9 and TRBJ2-1, the complete variable domain reads DTGVSQNPRHKITKRGQNVTFRCDPISEHNRLYWYRQTLGQGPEFLTYFQNEAQLEKSRLLSDRFSAERPKGSFSTLEIQRTEQGDSAMYLCASSIELVSYNEQFFGPGTRLTVL.

The CDR3 region has the DNA TGTGCCAGCAGCTGGGGGCCTGGAAACACCATATATTTT. The encoded protein is CASSWGPGNTIYF. The chain combines TRBV11-3 with TRBJ1-3, with D possibly matching TRBD1 (6 bases). Germline CDR1 is SGHNT and CDR2 is YENEEA. V dropped 4 bases and J dropped 2 bases, with 6 bases sitting between them. This CDR3 comprises 13 residues.

The chain joins TRBV7-8 to TRBJ2-7, with a possible D match to TRBD1 (5 bases). CDR1 is SGHVS, CDR2 FQNEAQ, per germline. This CDR3 comprises 15 residues. The V end lost 1 base, the J end lost 1 base, and 11 bases lay between the germline ends. This CDR3 reads CASSLVTGSSYEQYF. CDR3 nucleotide sequence: TGTGCCAGCAGCTTAGTAACAGGCAGTTCCTACGAGCAGTACTTC.

The rearrangement links TRBV2 to TRBJ2-2; the D gene is possibly TRBD2 (5 bases). This CDR3 contains 17 residues. The germline V and J ends were trimmed by 4 bases and 4 bases, with 19 bases remaining between them. Germline V gives CDR1 SNHLY, CDR2 FYNNEI. The CDR3 reads CASSGGSLASGTGELFF. The DNA of the CDR3 is TGTGCCAGCAGTGGAGGGTCCTTAGCATCCGGCACCGGGGAGCTGTTTTTT.

This clone was detected a few times. The chain joins TRBV5-6 to TRBJ1-1; D is possibly TRBD1 (6 bases). Trimming shortened V by 4 bases and J by 4 bases, and 17 bases separated the two germline ends. This CDR3 is built from 15 residues. Germline CDR1 is SGHDT and CDR2 is YYEEEE. CDR3 bases: TGTGCCAGCAGCCCTAACCAGGGGTCGGGCACTGAAGCTTTCTTT. The encoded protein is CASSPNQGSGTEAFF.

This clone occurred once. The gene calls are TRBV29-1 and TRBJ2-5, with 8 bases that match TRBD2. The length of the CDR3 is 14 residues. The V and J ends lost 7 bases and 5 bases, in that order; junction bases with no gene match: 12. Germline CDR1 and CDR2: SQVTM and ANQGSEA. The chain's CDR3 is CSALGGAWFETQYF. As DNA, the CDR3 is TGCAGCGCCCTCGGGGGGGCTTGGTTTGAGACCCAGTACTTC.

The CDR3 nucleotides read TGTGCCAGCAGTCCGGGATCCTACGAGCAGTACTTC. Protein: CASSPGSYEQYF. V and J are TRBV6-5 and TRBJ2-7; possibly TRBD2 for D (5 bases). Trimming stripped 5 bases from V and 1 base from J, with 6 bases between. The germline V gene encodes CDR1 MNHEY and CDR2 SVGAGI. CDR3 size: 12 residues.

The chain is built from TRBV7-2 and TRBJ2-2; TRBD2 might be the D (6 bases). Trimming shortened V by 5 bases and J by 2 bases, and 12 bases separated the two germline ends. The germline CDR1 and CDR2 sequences are SGHTA and FQGNSA. CDR3 length: 15 residues. CDR3 amino acids: CASSQRAPNTGELFF. In nucleotides, the CDR3 is TGTGCCAGCAGCCAGCGGGCACCAAACACCGGGGAGCTGTTTTTT.

This clone was found once. The chain combines TRBV27 with TRBJ2-3, with 11 nucleotides matching TRBD1. Per the germline V gene, CDR1 is MNHEY and CDR2 is SMNVEV (reference sequence). The CDR3 extends over 15 amino acids. V was clipped by 8 bases and J by 6 bases; unmatched bases: 10. This CDR3 reads CASVRTGGVGDTQYF. The CDR3 DNA reads as TGTGCCAGCGTCAGGACAGGGGGCGTCGGGGATACGCAGTATTTT.

This clone has a handful of counts. This rearrangement joins TRBV7-9 to TRBJ1-6, with a weak D call TRBD1 (5 bases). Germline CDR1 is SEHNR and CDR2 is FQNEAQ (reference sequence). Trimming shortened V by 5 bases and J by 8 bases, and 16 bases separated the two germline ends. The CDR3 loop spans 15 amino acids. CDR3 residues: CASSGDAGPDSPLHF. The CDR3 nucleotides are TGTGCCAGCAGCGGGGACGCGGGACCGGATTCACCCCTCCACTTT.

The chain is built from TRBV6-5 and TRBJ2-7; 11 bases are shared with TRBD1. This CDR3 is built from 16 residues. V gave up 2 bases and J gave up 7 bases; unmatched junction bases: 10. Germline CDR1 MNHEY, CDR2 SVGAGI. The CDR3 DNA reads TGTGCCAGCAGTTACGATCTTAGGACAGGGGGCGGGGAGCAGTACTTC. Protein: CASSYDLRTGGGEQYF.

The chain links TRBV20-1 to TRBJ2-7, with no clear D. With 1 base removed from V and 3 bases from J, the gap between germline ends came to 4 bases. Germline CDR1 is DFQATT and CDR2 is SNEGSKA (reference sequence). This CDR3 has 11 amino acids. CDR3 sequence: CSARVDYEQYF. The DNA of the CDR3 is TGCAGTGCTAGAGTAGACTACGAGCAGTACTTC.

The chain links TRBV7-9 to TRBJ2-2; 10 positions agree with TRBD2. CDR3 length: 15 amino acids. V lost 6 bases, J lost 4 bases, and 5 bases stayed unmatched. CDR1 and CDR2 (germline): SEHNR, FQNEAQ (reference sequence). This CDR3 reads CASRALAGGTGELFF. CDR3 DNA sequence: TGTGCCAGCAGGGCGTTAGCGGGGGGCACCGGGGAGCTGTTTTTT.

This chain joins TRBV5-4 and TRBJ2-5, with D unresolved. The V gene's germline CDR1 is SGHNT and CDR2 YYREEE (reference sequence). The CDR3 covers 13 residues. Trimming pared 0 bases from V and 3 bases from J, leaving 6 bases between. The CDR3 region is CASSLEAEETQYF. CDR3 nucleotides: TGTGCCAGCAGCTTGGAGGCGGAAGAGACCCAGTACTTC.